A single sample is the source of the 31 T cell receptor beta chains below, sequenced in a study of OX40 agonist ivuxolimab in advanced cancers. The protocol was immunoSEQ multiplex PCR, while the TCRdb copy is restricted to in-frame clones and leaves out a portion. The repertoire holds some 69,000 clones, with around 83% as singletons. Here the sequenced sample was CD4+ or CD8+ T cells sorted from blood, taken in a trial of the OX40 agonist ivuxolimab. Receptor source: an adult with an advanced solid tumor such as melanoma, head and neck, liver or kidney cancer.

This rearrangement joins TRBV30 to TRBJ2-5; 8 bases are a match to TRBD1. Germline lookup yields CDR1 GTSNPN and CDR2 SVGIG (reference sequence). V lost 5 bases to trimming and J lost 4 bases; unmatched junction nucleotides: 6. The CDR3 contains 13 residues. The chain's CDR3 is CAWHPGGRETQYF. The CDR3 DNA sequence: TGTGCCTGGCACCCAGGGGGCCGAGAGACCCAGTACTTC.

The CDR3 sequence: CATRREGSARGNTIYF. The CDR3 region has the DNA TGTGCCACCAGGAGGGAGGGGTCGGCGAGAGGAAACACCATATATTTT. The V call is TRBV2, the J call TRBJ1-3; possible D gene TRBD1, 5 bases. The V gene's germline CDR1 is SNHLY and CDR2 FYNNEI. The CDR3 totals 16 residues. With 10 bases removed from V and 4 bases from J, the gap between germline ends came to 23 bases.

J is TRBJ1-2 and V is TRBV2, with 7 bases aligning to TRBD1. V was clipped by 6 bases and J by 5 bases; unmatched bases: 0. CDR3 length equals 11 residues. CDR1 SNHLY and CDR2 FYNNEI come from the germline V gene. CDR3 sequence (DNA): TGTGCCAGCAGGGGACAGTATGGCTACACCTTC. It yields the protein CASRGQYGYTF. Full variable domain (remainder filled in from reference TRBV2 and TRBJ1-2): EPEVTQTPSHQVTQMGQEVILRCVPISNHLYFYWYRQILGQKVEFLVSFYNNEISEKSEIFDDQFSVERPDGSNFTLKIRSTKLEDSAMYFCASRGQYGYTFGSGTRLTVV.

The DNA of the CDR3 is TGCGCCAGCAGCCCGACCGGGACCGTGGGGGCCAACGTCCTGACTTTC. It specifies CASSPTGTVGANVLTF. This chain uses TRBV5-1 with TRBJ2-6, with D perhaps being TRBD1 or TRBD2 (5 bases each). The V end was cut by 4 bases, the J end by 4 bases, with 15 bases between. Germline loops: CDR1 SGHRS, CDR2 YFSETQ. The length of the CDR3 is 16 residues.

The J gene is TRBJ1-2, the V gene TRBV28; D is possibly TRBD1 (5 bases). From germline, CDR1 is MDHEN and CDR2 SYDVKM. V lost 11 bases and J 2 bases, leaving 12 bases between the germline ends. The CDR3 contains 12 residues. The CDR3 loop is CAGYDSNYGYTF. CDR3 nucleotide sequence: TGTGCCGGATACGACAGCAACTATGGCTACACCTTC.

The chain joins TRBV19 to TRBJ1-1, with 9 bases fitting TRBD1. This CDR3 region has 16 residues. Trimming removed 6 bases from V and 6 bases from J; junction bases left unmatched: 14. Germline values: CDR1 LNHDA, CDR2 SQIVND (reference sequence). The CDR3: CASRDPGQGKRAEAFF. The DNA of the CDR3 is TGTGCCAGTAGGGATCCGGGACAGGGTAAAAGGGCTGAAGCTTTCTTT.

V usage is TRBV4-2 and J usage is TRBJ2-5; TRBD2 agrees at 10 bases. Losses at the gene ends were 3 bases for V and 1 base for J; bases not matched to a gene: 8. This CDR3 region has 17 residues. Looked up from germline, CDR1 is LGHNA and CDR2 is YNFKEQ. CDR3 region: CASSQGTSGNFQETQYF. The CDR3 DNA reads as TGTGCCAGCAGCCAGGGAACTAGCGGGAACTTCCAAGAGACCCAGTACTTC.

The rearrangement joins TRBV19 to TRBJ2-5; D gene uncertain. The germline V gene encodes CDR1 LNHDA and CDR2 SQIVND (reference sequence). Trimming took off 5 bases at V and 2 bases at J, with 12 bases between the two ends. The CDR3 is 14 residues long. As DNA, the CDR3 is TGTGCCAGTAGTCGACCCGGCGAACAAGAGACCCAGTACTTC. It is translated as CASSRPGEQETQYF.

This chain connects TRBV7-2 to TRBJ1-3; D uncertain. Between the trimmed V and J ends, which lost 4 bases and 3 bases, there was a span of 7 bases. Germline-derived CDR1 and CDR2 are SGHTA and FQGNSA. The CDR3 loop spans 13 amino acids. CDR3 loop: CASSSGVGNTIYF. The CDR3 DNA reads TGTGCCAGCAGCTCCGGGGTTGGAAACACCATATATTTT.

In regard to this clone: Other DNA sequences of this sample code for an identical CDR3. This rearrangement joins TRBV6-6 to TRBJ1-4, with a weak D call TRBD1 (5 bases). Deletions cut 7 bases from V and 11 bases from J, with 20 bases between. The germline V gene has CDR1 MNHNY and CDR2 SVGAGI (reference sequence). The CDR3 has 14 amino acids. The CDR3 coding sequence is TGTGCCAGCATCCTAGGGATGCGGGAGGGGAAACTGTTTTTT. Its protein is CASILGMREGKLFF.

This chain uses TRBV28 with TRBJ2-4, with D perhaps matching TRBD1 (5 bases). V was clipped by 5 bases and J by 0 bases, with 14 bases between them. The CDR3 consists of 16 residues. Per germline, CDR1 MDHEN and CDR2 SYDVKM. The CDR3 DNA follows: TGTGCCAGCAGTCCGTCGACAGTACTAGCCAAAAACATTCAGTACTTC. The encoded protein is CASSPSTVLAKNIQYF.

This chain joins TRBV2 and TRBJ2-1; TRBD2 matches 13 bases. The ends lost 6 bases at V and 10 bases at J; junction bases unmatched: 9. This CDR3 comprises 15 residues. Germline lookup yields CDR1 SNHLY and CDR2 FYNNEI. As DNA, the CDR3 is TGTGCCAGCAGCCCCACTAGCGGGAGGGGAGGGGAGCAGTTCTTC. This translates into CASSPTSGRGGEQFF. The full variable domain, in which reference TRBV2 and TRBJ2-1 provide the parts outside the CDR3, is EPEVTQTPSHQVTQMGQEVILRCVPISNHLYFYWYRQILGQKVEFLVSFYNNEISEKSEIFDDQFSVERPDGSNFTLKIRSTKLEDSAMYFCASSPTSGRGGEQFFGPGTRLTVL.

This rearrangement joins TRBV6-5 to TRBJ1-2, with TRBD1 identical over 7 bases. The junction had 6 bases not matched to a gene; V was cut back by 0 bases and J by 2 bases. Germline V CDR1 and CDR2: MNHEY, SVGAGI. The CDR3 totals 16 residues. CDR3 in amino acids: CASSYSATGTNYGYTF. As DNA, the CDR3 is TGTGCCAGCAGTTACTCGGCGACAGGGACGAACTATGGCTACACCTTC.

This chain joins TRBV6-5 and TRBJ2-2; tentatively, D is TRBD1 or TRBD2 (5 bases each). Germline V lookup: CDR1 MNHEY, CDR2 SVGAGI. CDR3 length: 13 amino acids. Trimming removed 2 bases at V and 6 bases at J, with 7 bases between. CDR3 nucleotide sequence: TGTGCCAGCAGTTACGGGGGTGCCGGGGAGCTGTTTTTT. Amino acid sequence: CASSYGGAGELFF.

Here the CDR3 reads CASSRNGGNTIYF. In DNA, the CDR3 is TGCGCCAGCAGCCGAAACGGGGGAAACACCATATATTTT. The rearrangement uses TRBV10-1 and TRBJ1-3, with D unclear. Trimming took 6 bases from V and 4 from J, leaving 10 bases between them. CDR3 size: 13 residues. The germline CDR1 and CDR2 sequences are WNHNN and SYGVQD (reference sequence).

The CDR3 is CASRPGTGRLNEQFF. The CDR3 DNA reads as TGTGCCAGCAGGCCAGGGACAGGGCGACTTAATGAGCAGTTCTTC. The chain uses TRBV5-5 and TRBJ2-1; 9 nucleotides align to TRBD1. This CDR3 region has 15 residues. V gave up 5 bases and J gave up 7 bases; unmatched junction bases: 10. Germline V CDR1 and CDR2: SGHKS, YYEKEE (reference sequence).

The chain uses TRBV30 and TRBJ1-4; TRBD1 aligns across 7 bases. The junction had 9 bases not matched to a gene; V was cut back by 4 bases and J by 7 bases. The CDR3 spans 14 residues. Germline V gene sequence: CDR1 GTSNPN, CDR2 SVGIG (reference sequence). This chain's CDR3 is CAWKVGRGIEKLFF. CDR3 DNA: TGTGCCTGGAAAGTTGGCAGGGGGATTGAAAAACTGTTTTTT.

This chain connects TRBV6-1 to TRBJ2-3, with 11 bases fitting TRBD2. This CDR3 contains 15 residues. CDR1 MNHNS and CDR2 SASEGT come from the germline V gene. The trim removed 6 bases at V and 5 bases at J, leaving 7 bases unmatched. As DNA, the CDR3 is TGTGCCAGCAGAGCGACTAGCGGGAAGATAGATACGCAGTATTTT. Translated, it gives CASRATSGKIDTQYF.

This clone occurred a few times. This rearrangement joins TRBV2 to TRBJ1-5; 9 bases match TRBD1. V lost 3 bases to trimming and J lost 0 bases; unmatched junction nucleotides: 3. Germline V gives CDR1 SNHLY, CDR2 FYNNEI. This CDR3 has 16 residues. The CDR3 nucleotides are TGTGCCAGCAGTGAGGGACAGGGCTATAGCAATCAGCCCCAGCATTTT. This codes for CASSEGQGYSNQPQHF.

V and J are TRBV9 and TRBJ2-5, with 12 nucleotides matching TRBD2. With 3 bases clipped from V and 2 bases from J, the junction kept 5 bases outside the gene matches. This CDR3 region has 16 residues. Germline CDR1 and CDR2: SGDLS and YYNGEE. The DNA for the CDR3 is TGTGCCAGCAGCGCAGGGACTAGCGGGTATCAAGAGACCCAGTACTTC. As protein: CASSAGTSGYQETQYF.

V usage is TRBV5-8 and J usage is TRBJ1-1, with D tentatively TRBD1 (6 bases). The CDR3 has 14 residues. The V gene's germline CDR1 is SGHTS and CDR2 YDEGEE. Trimming took off 2 bases at V and 4 bases at J, with 12 bases between the two ends. The CDR3 DNA sequence: TGTGCCAGCAGCTTAAACTCCAGGGGCACTGAAGCTTTCTTT. The encoded protein is CASSLNSRGTEAFF.

This chain connects TRBV30 to TRBJ1-1; no reliable D call. V was clipped by 2 bases and J by 5 bases, with 21 bases between them. Germline V CDR1 and CDR2: GTSNPN, SVGIG (reference sequence). The CDR3 is made up of 16 amino acids. The CDR3 DNA sequence: TGTGCCTGGAGTCGGTTAGGGTACGGAAAGAGTACTGAAGCTTTCTTT. Its translation is CAWSRLGYGKSTEAFF.

This clone was recorded only once. This sequence joins TRBV19 and TRBJ1-6; the match to TRBD1 covers 8 bases. Trimming removed 3 bases from V and 5 bases from J; junction bases left unmatched: 6. Germline V lookup: CDR1 LNHDA, CDR2 SQIVND (reference sequence). This CDR3 is built from 16 residues. The CDR3 protein is CASSIGQGTNNSPLHF. Written as DNA, the CDR3 is TGTGCCAGTAGTATCGGACAGGGTACTAATAATTCACCCCTCCACTTT. Looking up the rest from reference TRBV19 and TRBJ1-6 gives the full variable domain: DGGITQSPKYLFRKEGQNVTLSCEQNLNHDAMYWYRQDPGQGLRLIYYSQIVNDFQKGDIAEGYSVSREKKESFPLTVTSAQKNPTAFYLCASSIGQGTNNSPLHFGNGTRLTVT.

CDR3: CASSRDGSDTQYF. CDR3 DNA: TGTGCCAGCAGCCGGGACGGCTCAGATACGCAGTATTTT. The genes are TRBV7-6 and TRBJ2-3; D tentatively reads TRBD1 or TRBD2 (5 bases each). With 5 bases removed from V and 4 bases from J, the gap between germline ends came to 10 bases. This CDR3 has 13 amino acids. Germline loops: CDR1 SGHVS, CDR2 FNYEAQ.

The rearrangement uses TRBV11-2 and TRBJ2-1, with 12 bases lining up with TRBD2. CDR1 SGHAT and CDR2 FQNNGV come from the germline V gene. V lost 4 bases and J lost 7; bases outside the gene matches: 5. The CDR3 totals 15 residues. CDR3 loop: CASSSGLAGANEQFF. CDR3 nucleotides: TGTGCCAGCAGCTCGGGACTAGCGGGTGCGAATGAGCAGTTCTTC.

The chain recombines TRBV27 with TRBJ2-1; TRBD1 aligns across 10 bases. Trimming at V came to 5 bases and at J to 7 bases, leaving 8 bases not matched to a gene. Germline values: CDR1 MNHEY, CDR2 SMNVEV (reference sequence). CDR3 size: 15 residues. This chain's CDR3 is CASSITRQGANEQFF. Written as DNA, the CDR3 is TGTGCCAGCAGTATTACCCGACAGGGGGCGAATGAGCAGTTCTTC.

The sample holds one count of this clone. The chain is built from TRBV5-1 and TRBJ1-6, with D possibly matching TRBD1 (6 bases). In germline, CDR1 is SGHRS, CDR2 YFSETQ. This CDR3 has 15 residues. V lost 2 bases to trimming and J lost 8 bases, with 14 bases between them. The CDR3 coding sequence is TGCGCCAGCAGCTTAGTGACAGGCGTTTATTCACCCCTCCACTTT. Protein product: CASSLVTGVYSPLHF. Looking up the rest from reference TRBV5-1 and TRBJ1-6 gives the full variable domain: KAGVTQTPRYLIKTRGQQVTLSCSPISGHRSVSWYQQTPGQGLQFLFEYFSETQRNKGNFPGRFSGRQFSNSRSEMNVSTLELGDSALYLCASSLVTGVYSPLHFGNGTRLTVT.

J is TRBJ1-2 and V is TRBV18; D remains unclear. This CDR3 comprises 13 residues. Trimming took off 6 bases at V and 8 bases at J, with 16 bases between the two ends. Germline assignment: CDR1 KGHSH and CDR2 LQKENI. The CDR3 DNA reads TGTGCCAGCTCTCCGGGCAGTTACGGCGGCTACACCTTC. Its protein is CASSPGSYGGYTF.

This rearrangement joins TRBV11-2 to TRBJ1-1, with 10 bases matching TRBD1. This CDR3 is 15 amino acids long. Trimming at V came to 5 bases and at J to 5 bases, leaving 8 bases not matched to a gene. Germline CDR1 SGHAT, CDR2 FQNNGV. The CDR3: CASSIRQGARTEAFF. CDR3 nucleotides: TGTGCCAGCAGCATACGACAGGGGGCTAGGACTGAAGCTTTCTTT. The full variable domain, rest sourced from reference TRBV11-2 and TRBJ1-1, is EAGVAQSPRYKIIEKRQSVAFWCNPISGHATLYWYQQILGQGPKLLIQFQNNGVVDDSQLPKDRFSAERLKGVDSTLKIQPAKLEDSAVYLCASSIRQGARTEAFFGQGTRLTVV.

This clone is a singleton in its sample. The chain is built from TRBV6-6 and TRBJ2-2; 7 bases match TRBD1. With V trimmed by 7 bases and J by 2 bases, 7 bases remained unmatched. CDR3 length: 15 amino acids. Germline V lookup: CDR1 MNHNY, CDR2 SVGAGI (reference sequence). The CDR3 DNA reads as TGTGCCAGCAAAACAGGGGCCGGAAACACCGGGGAGCTGTTTTTT. Protein: CASKTGAGNTGELFF.

The rearrangement links TRBV12-5 to TRBJ2-5; TRBD2 agrees at 7 bases. Germline V CDR1 and CDR2: LGHNT, FRNRAP. Trimming took 1 base from V and 1 from J; bases not matched to a gene: 3. The CDR3 sequence is 15 residues long. The DNA for the CDR3 is TGTGCTAGTGGTTTGGAGGGACTACCCCAAGAGACCCAGTACTTC. Its translation is CASGLEGLPQETQYF.